The rows below give T cell receptor beta chains drawn from one sample of a study of STAT3 mutations in large granular lymphocyte leukemia. Assay: immunoSEQ multiplex PCR; the TCRdb copy retains only in-frame clones and omits some. The repertoire includes 35,000 to 40,000 clones, over 75% of them detected once, and roughly 0.4% sits in the top ten. Sequencing input: PBMCs. The receptors originated from a human donor with T large granular lymphocyte leukemia. Some clones in this sample may be carry-over from other donors' samples. CDR3s include the opening cysteine and the closing phenylalanine or tryptophan. D genes are given only for firm matches. Size values are once, few and many counts, or a class for expanded clones, and some rows have none.

DNA,CDR3,size,J,V,D
TGCGCCAGCAGCTTCCCAGGGGAAGATACGCAGTATTTT,CASSFPGEDTQYF,.,TRBJ2-3,TRBV5-1,.
TGCGCCAGCAGTGGGACAGGGAATGAAAAACTGTTTTTT,CASSGTGNEKLFF,.,TRBJ1-4,TRBV5-1,TRBD1
TGTGCCAGCACCGGGACAGGGGATGACTATGGCTACACCTTC,CASTGTGDDYGYTF,.,TRBJ1-2,TRBV5-6,TRBD1
TGCAGCGTGGCCCGGGACGGACCGAACACCGGGGAGCTGTTTTTT,CSVARDGPNTGELFF,once,TRBJ2-2,TRBV29-1,.
TGTGCCAGCAGAGAGGGGGTAGACCCAGCTAACTATGGCTACACCTTC,CASREGVDPANYGYTF,.,TRBJ1-2,TRBV2,.
TGTGCCAGCAGTTCCCTGACAGGCTTACCCCCCTACGAGCAGTACTTC,CASSSLTGLPPYEQYF,.,TRBJ2-7,TRBV7-9,.
TGTGCCTGGAGTGTAGTAAGGGCTAGCGAGCAGTACTTC,CAWSVVRASEQYF,.,TRBJ2-7,TRBV30,.
TGTGCCAGCAGCCCTTACTTGAGCCCCGGGGAGCTGTTTTTT,CASSPYLSPGELFF,once,TRBJ2-2,TRBV7-9,.
TGTGCCAGCAGCACCCGGGCTTTGCCTAACTATGGCTACACCTTC,CASSTRALPNYGYTF,.,TRBJ1-2,TRBV11-3,.
TGTGCCAGTAGTTGGACAGGGAATCAGCCCCAGCATTTT,CASSWTGNQPQHF,.,TRBJ1-5,TRBV19,TRBD1
TGTGCCAGCAGCTCAGCACTACAGGGCGCTAATGAAAAACTGTTTTTT,CASSSALQGANEKLFF,.,TRBJ1-4,TRBV7-2,.
TGTGCCAGTAGCCGAGCGGGACAGGGATCGGGTGAGACCCAGTACTTC,CASSRAGQGSGETQYF,.,TRBJ2-5,TRBV19,TRBD1
TGTGCCAGCAGCTCCCTATGGGGGGCCGACAATGAGCAGTTCTTC,CASSSLWGADNEQFF,.,TRBJ2-1,TRBV5-4,.
TGTGCCAGCAGCCAGATAGACCGAGGGGAGACCCAGTACTTC,CASSQIDRGETQYF,.,TRBJ2-5,TRBV14,.
TGCGCCAGCAGCGACGGCCCGCGGTATGGCTACACCTTC,CASSDGPRYGYTF,.,TRBJ1-2,TRBV5-1,.
TGTGCCAGTATGCGGGGGGCCGGAGAGACCCAGTACTTC,CASMRGAGETQYF,.,TRBJ2-5,TRBV19,TRBD2
TGTGCCAGCAGTCCCGGGGACAGGGTGATCTATGGCTACACCTTC,CASSPGDRVIYGYTF,.,TRBJ1-2,TRBV28,TRBD1
TGCAGCGTTGAAGAGCCGACCAAGAGCACAGATACGCAGTATTTT,CSVEEPTKSTDTQYF,.,TRBJ2-3,TRBV29-1,.
TGTGCCAGCAGCTTTAATACAGGGGGCCCACCCCTCCACTTT,CASSFNTGGPPLHF,few,TRBJ1-6,TRBV11-2,TRBD1
TGTGCCAGCAGTGATGGGGGTGGCTACACCTTC,CASSDGGGYTF,.,TRBJ1-2,TRBV25-1,.
TGTGCCAGCAGTCGTACAGGGGGCAGCGGGAATGAAGCTTTCTTT,CASSRTGGSGNEAFF,.,TRBJ1-1,TRBV6-5,TRBD1
TGTGCCAGCAGACCCTCCGGGGGGTTGGGTGAAAAACTGTTTTTT,CASRPSGGLGEKLFF,.,TRBJ1-4,TRBV4-2,.
TGTGCCAGCAGTTTACTCGGGGGCCCCTCCGCCATATATTTT,CASSLLGGPSAIYF,once,TRBJ1-3,TRBV28,.
TGTGCCAGCAGCTGGCAGGGCGGGGAAAAACTGTTTTTT,CASSWQGGEKLFF,once,TRBJ1-4,TRBV5-4,.
TGTGCCAGCAGAAAAGATTCAGGGTTTAATGAGCAGTTCTTC,CASRKDSGFNEQFF,.,TRBJ2-1,TRBV5-4,.
TGTGCCAGCAGTGAAATGGCCGATACGCAGTATTTT,CASSEMADTQYF,few,TRBJ2-3,TRBV6-1,.
TGTGCCATCTCCGGGGCGAACACCGGGGAGCTGTTTTTT,CAISGANTGELFF,.,TRBJ2-2,TRBV19,.
TGTGCCAGCAGCCTATCGCCCAGTGCAGATACGCAGTATTTT,CASSLSPSADTQYF,.,TRBJ2-3,TRBV7-6,.
TGTGCCAGCAGCCGGTTAGGGGATCTCGCAACTAATGAAAAACTGTTTTTT,CASSRLGDLATNEKLFF,.,TRBJ1-4,TRBV14,.
TGTGCCAGCAGCTCATGGGGGGGCTACGAGCAGTACTTC,CASSSWGGYEQYF,.,TRBJ2-7,TRBV11-2,TRBD2
TGCGCCAGCAGCTCACGGACTAGCGGGGGCACAGATACGCAGTATTTT,CASSSRTSGGTDTQYF,.,TRBJ2-3,TRBV5-1,TRBD2
TGTGCCAGCAGCTTGGGGGGCGGGGTACAAGAGACCCAGTACTTC,CASSLGGGVQETQYF,.,TRBJ2-5,TRBV5-4,.
TGTGCCAGCAGTGGGACAGGGGATCTCTCTGGGGCCAACGTCCTGACTTTC,CASSGTGDLSGANVLTF,.,TRBJ2-6,TRBV2,TRBD1
TGTGCCGTCCACGGCGGGGGGGCCGTCAATGAGCAGTTCTTC,CAVHGGGAVNEQFF,.,TRBJ2-1,TRBV5-4,TRBD2
TGTGCCAGCAGTTACTCGGTGGAGCCGGAGGAGACCCAGTACTTC,CASSYSVEPEETQYF,once,TRBJ2-5,TRBV6-6,.
TGTGCCAGTAGAGCAAGGACTGCTTCTAGCACAGATACGCAGTATTTT,CASRARTASSTDTQYF,.,TRBJ2-3,TRBV19,.
TGTGCCAGCAGATCCGGGACAAGCCCCTACGAGCAGTACTTC,CASRSGTSPYEQYF,.,TRBJ2-7,TRBV6-5,.